The present T cell receptor beta chain was sequenced within a study of blood T cell repertoires in COVID-19. The wider study: Samples representing acute and convalescent COVID-19 were sourced from the United States, Italy and Spain. T cells, B-cell-depleted T cells, or PBMCs provided the cDNA or gDNA that served as material.

The germline V gene has CDR1 SNHLY and CDR2 FYNNEI. V was shortened by 6 bases and J by 6 bases, with 9 bases between the two germline ends. This CDR3 region has 12 residues. Per the authors' pipeline: Amplified reference gene primers provided the basis for estimating nucleated cell counts. The assay was immunoSEQ multiplex PCR, and TCRdb's table has in-frame clones only and misses some. The V and J calls and the clone size are those of that table, but D and trimming were determined from the DNA. The sample has over 90,000 clones, just over 85% seen once; the top ten hold 10% to 15%. The sequence was collected from a woman aged 60-70 years in a cohort sampled during active or convalescent COVID-19. The specimen was peripheral blood. The rearrangement links TRBV2 to TRBJ1-5; D gene unclear. Here the CDR3 DNA reads TGTGCCAGCAGCCCCGAGGGTCAGCCCCAGCATTTT. Amino acids: CASSPEGQPQHF. The whole variable domain, remainder taken from reference TRBV2 and TRBJ1-5, is EPEVTQTPSHQVTQMGQEVILRCVPISNHLYFYWYRQILGQKVEFLVSFYNNEISEKSEIFDDQFSVERPDGSNFTLKIRSTKLEDSAMYFCASSPEGQPQHFGDGTRLSIL.